The clone carrying this TCR beta chain was observed a few times. Its matching antigen is unknown. Vbeta (60) and Jbeta (13) primers were used in the PCR. The repertoire was sequenced with immunoSEQ multiplex PCR; TCRdb's copy has only in-frame clones and lacks some. The sample has about 89,000 clones; approximately 63% are singletons. This record comes from a study of cytomegalovirus exposure and HLA in healthy donors. General study points: For cytomegalovirus status, the classifier reportedly gave diagnoses with high specificity and sensitivity. Rare TCR sequences dominated, though some public TCRs recurred in many donors. Presence/absence analysis assumed near-uniform sequencing depth across donors. Further analysis, carried out later, found HLA-associated TCR beta chains more clonally expanded than equally common other chains.

CDR1 and CDR2 (germline): SGHRS, YFSETQ. V dropped 4 bases and J dropped 4; count of bases not matched to a gene: 8. The CDR3 length is 15 residues. This TCR was recovered from a woman in her twenties or thirties in good health and CMV-seronegative. The V call is TRBV5-1, the J call TRBJ2-3; 8 nucleotides align to TRBD1. The specimen sequenced was PBMCs. This chain's CDR3 is CASSLGQGLSDTQYF. The CDR3 DNA sequence: TGCGCCAGCAGCCTCGGACAGGGATTGTCAGATACGCAGTATTTT.